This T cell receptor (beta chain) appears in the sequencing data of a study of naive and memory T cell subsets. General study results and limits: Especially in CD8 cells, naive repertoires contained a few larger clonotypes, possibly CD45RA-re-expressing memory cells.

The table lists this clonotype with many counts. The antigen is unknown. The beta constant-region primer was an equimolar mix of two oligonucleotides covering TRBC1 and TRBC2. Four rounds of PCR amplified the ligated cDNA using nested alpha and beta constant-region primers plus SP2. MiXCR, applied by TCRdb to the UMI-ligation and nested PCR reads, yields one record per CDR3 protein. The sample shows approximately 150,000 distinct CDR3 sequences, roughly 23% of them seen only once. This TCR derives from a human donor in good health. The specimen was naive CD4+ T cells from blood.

CDR3 coding DNA: TGTGCCAGCAGCGGACAGTACTCCTACAATGAGCAGTTCTTC. This translates into CASSGQYSYNEQFF. The chain has TRBV3-1 and TRBJ2-1; a weak D match, TRBD1 (6 bases). Germline V gene data show CDR1 as LGHDT and CDR2 as YNNKEL (reference sequence). This CDR3 has 14 residues. With 5 bases removed from V and 0 bases from J, the gap between germline ends came to 8 bases.